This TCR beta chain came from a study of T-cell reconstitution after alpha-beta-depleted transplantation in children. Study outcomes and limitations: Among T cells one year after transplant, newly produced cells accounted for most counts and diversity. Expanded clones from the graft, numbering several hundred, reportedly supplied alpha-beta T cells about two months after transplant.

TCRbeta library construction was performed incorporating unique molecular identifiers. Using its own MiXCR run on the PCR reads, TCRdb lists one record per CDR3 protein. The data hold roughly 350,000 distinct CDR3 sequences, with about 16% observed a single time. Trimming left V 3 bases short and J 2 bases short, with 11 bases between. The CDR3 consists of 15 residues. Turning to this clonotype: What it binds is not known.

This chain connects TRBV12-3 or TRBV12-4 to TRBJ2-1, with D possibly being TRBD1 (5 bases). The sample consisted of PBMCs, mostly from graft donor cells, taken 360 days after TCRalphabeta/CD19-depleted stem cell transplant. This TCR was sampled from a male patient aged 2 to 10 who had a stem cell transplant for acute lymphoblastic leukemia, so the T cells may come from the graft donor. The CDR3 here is CASSFGAAPYNEQFF. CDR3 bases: TGTGCCAGCAGTTTTGGGGCAGCACCCTACAATGAGCAGTTCTTC.